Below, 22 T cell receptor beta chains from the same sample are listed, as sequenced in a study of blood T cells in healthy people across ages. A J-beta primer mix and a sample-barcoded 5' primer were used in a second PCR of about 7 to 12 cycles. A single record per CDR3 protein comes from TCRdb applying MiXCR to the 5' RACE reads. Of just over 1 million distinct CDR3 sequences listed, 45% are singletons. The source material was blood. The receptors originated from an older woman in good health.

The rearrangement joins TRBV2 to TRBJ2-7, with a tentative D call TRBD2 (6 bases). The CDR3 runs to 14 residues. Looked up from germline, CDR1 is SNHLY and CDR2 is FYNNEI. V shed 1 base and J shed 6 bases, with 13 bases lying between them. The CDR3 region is CASSEGRGSIEQYF. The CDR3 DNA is TGTGCCAGCAGTGAAGGGAGGGGCTCCATCGAGCAGTACTTC.

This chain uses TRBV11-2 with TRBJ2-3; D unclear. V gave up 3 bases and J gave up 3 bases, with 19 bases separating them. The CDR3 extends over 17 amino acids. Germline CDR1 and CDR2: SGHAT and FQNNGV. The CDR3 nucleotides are TGTGCCAGCAGCTTCCCCCTTCGGACCTCTAGGACAGATACGCAGTATTTT. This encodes CASSFPLRTSRTDTQYF.

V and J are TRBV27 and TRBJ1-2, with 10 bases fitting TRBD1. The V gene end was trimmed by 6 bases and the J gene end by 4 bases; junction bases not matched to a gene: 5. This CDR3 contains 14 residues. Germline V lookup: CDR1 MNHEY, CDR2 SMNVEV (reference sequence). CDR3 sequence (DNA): TGTGCCAGCAGGACAGGGGGCGCGAGCTATGGCTACACCTTC. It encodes CASRTGGASYGYTF.

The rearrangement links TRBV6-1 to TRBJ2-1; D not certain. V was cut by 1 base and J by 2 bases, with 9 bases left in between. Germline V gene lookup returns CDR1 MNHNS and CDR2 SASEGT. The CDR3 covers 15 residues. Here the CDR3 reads CASSEGRFTYNEQFF. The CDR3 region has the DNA TGTGCCAGCAGTGAAGGACGTTTTACCTACAATGAGCAGTTCTTC.

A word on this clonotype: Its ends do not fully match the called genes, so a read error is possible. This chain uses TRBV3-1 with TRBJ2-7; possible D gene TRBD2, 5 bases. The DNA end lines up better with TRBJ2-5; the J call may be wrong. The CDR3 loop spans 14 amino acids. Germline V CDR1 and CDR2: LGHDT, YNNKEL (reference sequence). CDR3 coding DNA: TGTGCCAGCAGTCAACCGGGATCCCAAGGGACCCAGTACTTC. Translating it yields CASSQPGSQGTQYF.

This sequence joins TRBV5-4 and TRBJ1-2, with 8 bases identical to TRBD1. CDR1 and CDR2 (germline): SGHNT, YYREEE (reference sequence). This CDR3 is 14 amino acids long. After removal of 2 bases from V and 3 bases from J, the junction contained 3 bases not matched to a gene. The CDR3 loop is CASSFQGAHYGYTF. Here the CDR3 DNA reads TGTGCCAGCAGCTTTCAGGGGGCCCACTATGGCTACACCTTC.

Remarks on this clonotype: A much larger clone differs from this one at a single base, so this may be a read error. The CDR3 here is CSAGVGVVGEQYF. As DNA, the CDR3 is TGCAGCGCCGGCGTAGGGGTAGTGGGCGAGCAGTACTTC. The chain recombines TRBV29-1 with TRBJ2-5; the D gene is possibly TRBD1 (5 bases). The J call is doubtful: the DNA matches TRBJ2-7 better. This CDR3 is built from 13 residues. CDR1 is SQVTM and CDR2 is ANQGSEA in the germline V gene.

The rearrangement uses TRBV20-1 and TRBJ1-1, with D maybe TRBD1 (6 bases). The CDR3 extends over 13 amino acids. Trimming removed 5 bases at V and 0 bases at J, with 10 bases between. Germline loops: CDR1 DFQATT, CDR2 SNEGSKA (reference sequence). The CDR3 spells CSAGRGMNTEAFF. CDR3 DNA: TGCAGTGCTGGCAGGGGTATGAACACTGAAGCTTTCTTT.

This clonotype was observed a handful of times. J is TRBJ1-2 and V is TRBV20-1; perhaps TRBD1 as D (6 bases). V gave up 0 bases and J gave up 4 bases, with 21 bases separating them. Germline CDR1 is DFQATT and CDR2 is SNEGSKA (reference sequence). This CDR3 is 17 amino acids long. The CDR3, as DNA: TGCAGTGCTAGAGACGCCTCGGGCAGGGGTGATTTCTATGGCTACACCTTC. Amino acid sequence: CSARDASGRGDFYGYTF.

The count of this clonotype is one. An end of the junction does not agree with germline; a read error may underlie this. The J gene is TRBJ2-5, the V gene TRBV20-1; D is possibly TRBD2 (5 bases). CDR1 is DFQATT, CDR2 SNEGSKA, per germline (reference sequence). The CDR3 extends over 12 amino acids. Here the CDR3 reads CRANERQETQYF. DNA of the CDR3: TGCAGGGCTAATGAGCGGCAAGAGACCCAGTACTTC.

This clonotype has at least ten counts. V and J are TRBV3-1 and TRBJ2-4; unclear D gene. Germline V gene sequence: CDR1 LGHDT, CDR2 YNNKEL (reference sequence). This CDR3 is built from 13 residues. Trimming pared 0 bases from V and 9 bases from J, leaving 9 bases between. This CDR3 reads CASSQESYGIQYF. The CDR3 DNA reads TGTGCCAGCAGCCAAGAGAGTTATGGCATTCAGTACTTC.

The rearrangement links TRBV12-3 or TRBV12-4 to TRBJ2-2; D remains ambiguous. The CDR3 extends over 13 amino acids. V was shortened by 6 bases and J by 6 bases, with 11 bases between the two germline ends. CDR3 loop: CASSLQLAGELFF. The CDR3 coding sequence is TGTGCCAGCAGCCTCCAGCTGGCCGGGGAGCTGTTTTTT.

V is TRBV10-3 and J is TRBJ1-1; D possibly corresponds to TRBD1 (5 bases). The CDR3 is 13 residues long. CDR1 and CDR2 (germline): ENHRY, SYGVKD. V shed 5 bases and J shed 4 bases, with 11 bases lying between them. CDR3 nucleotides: TGTGCCATCAGTCCCAGGGAGCTCACTGAAGCTTTCTTT. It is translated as CAISPRELTEAFF.

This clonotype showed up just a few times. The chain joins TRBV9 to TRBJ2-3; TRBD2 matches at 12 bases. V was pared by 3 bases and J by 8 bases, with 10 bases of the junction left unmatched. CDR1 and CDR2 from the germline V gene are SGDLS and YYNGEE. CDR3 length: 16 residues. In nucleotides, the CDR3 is TGTGCCAGCAGCGGAGGACTAGCGGGGCCAGGGGCTACGCAGTATTTT. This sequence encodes CASSGGLAGPGATQYF. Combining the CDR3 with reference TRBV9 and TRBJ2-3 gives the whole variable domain DSGVTQTPKHLITATGQRVTLRCSPRSGDLSVYWYQQSLDQGLQFLIQYYNGEERAKGNILERFSAQQFPDLHSELNLSSLELGDSALYFCASSGGLAGPGATQYFGPGTRLTVL.

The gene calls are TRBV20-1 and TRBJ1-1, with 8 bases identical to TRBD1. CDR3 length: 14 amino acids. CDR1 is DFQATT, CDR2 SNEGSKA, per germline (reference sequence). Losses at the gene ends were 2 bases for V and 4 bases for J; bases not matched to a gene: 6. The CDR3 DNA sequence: TGCAGTGCTAGATCGGGACAGGTTGGCACTGAAGCTTTCTTT. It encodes CSARSGQVGTEAFF.

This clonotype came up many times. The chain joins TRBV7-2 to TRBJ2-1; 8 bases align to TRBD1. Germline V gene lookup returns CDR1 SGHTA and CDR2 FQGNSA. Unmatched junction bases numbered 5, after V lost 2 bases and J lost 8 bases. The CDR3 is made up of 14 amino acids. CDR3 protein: CASSLSVGQDEQFF. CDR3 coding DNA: TGTGCCAGCAGCTTATCTGTGGGACAGGATGAGCAGTTCTTC.

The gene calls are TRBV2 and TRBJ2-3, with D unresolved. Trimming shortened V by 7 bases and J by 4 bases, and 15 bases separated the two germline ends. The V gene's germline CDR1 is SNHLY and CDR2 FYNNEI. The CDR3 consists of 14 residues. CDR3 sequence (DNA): TGTGCCAGCACTCAGGACGCCATCGCAGATACGCAGTATTTT. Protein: CASTQDAIADTQYF.

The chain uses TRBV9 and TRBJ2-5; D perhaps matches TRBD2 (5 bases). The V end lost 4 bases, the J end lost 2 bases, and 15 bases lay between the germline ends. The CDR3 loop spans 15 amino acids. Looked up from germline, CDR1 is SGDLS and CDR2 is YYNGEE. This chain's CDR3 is CASSRLGGSQETQYF. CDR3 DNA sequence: TGTGCCAGCAGCCGCTTAGGAGGCAGTCAAGAGACCCAGTACTTC.

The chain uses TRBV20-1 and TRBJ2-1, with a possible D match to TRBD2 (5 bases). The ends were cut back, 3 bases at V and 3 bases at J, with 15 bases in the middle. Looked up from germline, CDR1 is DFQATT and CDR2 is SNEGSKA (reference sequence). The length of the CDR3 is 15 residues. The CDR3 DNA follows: TGCAGTGCTAGCGGACTGCTTCGCGGCTACAATGAGCAGTTCTTC. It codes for CSASGLLRGYNEQFF.

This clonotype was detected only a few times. CDR3 DNA sequence: TGTGCCAGCAGTGACCGGAAGGTGCAGTACTTC. Its translation is CASSDRKVQYF. The chain uses TRBV6-2 or TRBV6-3 and TRBJ2-7; D not resolved. V was trimmed by 5 bases and J by 9 bases, leaving 11 bases between them. The CDR3 has 11 amino acids. Germline CDR1 and CDR2: MNHEY and SVGEGT.

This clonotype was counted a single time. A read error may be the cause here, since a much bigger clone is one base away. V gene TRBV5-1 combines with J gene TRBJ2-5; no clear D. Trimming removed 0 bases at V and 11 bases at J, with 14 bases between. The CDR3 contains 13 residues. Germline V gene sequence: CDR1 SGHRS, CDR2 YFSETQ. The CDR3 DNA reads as TGCGCCAGCAGCTTGGCCAGAGATGATGAGCAGTACTTC. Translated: CASSLARDDEQYF. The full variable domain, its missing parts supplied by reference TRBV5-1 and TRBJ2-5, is KAGVTQTPRYLIKTRGQQVTLSCSPISGHRSVSWYQQTPGQGLQFLFEYFSETQRNKGNFPGRFSGRQFSNSRSEMNVSTLELGDSALYLCASSLARDDEQYFGPGTRLLVL.

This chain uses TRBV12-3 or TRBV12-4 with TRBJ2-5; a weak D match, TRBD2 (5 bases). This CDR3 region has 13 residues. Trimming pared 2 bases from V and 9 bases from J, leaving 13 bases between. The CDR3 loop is CASSLRGSMAQYF. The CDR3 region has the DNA TGTGCCAGCAGTTTACGGGGTTCCATGGCCCAGTACTTC.